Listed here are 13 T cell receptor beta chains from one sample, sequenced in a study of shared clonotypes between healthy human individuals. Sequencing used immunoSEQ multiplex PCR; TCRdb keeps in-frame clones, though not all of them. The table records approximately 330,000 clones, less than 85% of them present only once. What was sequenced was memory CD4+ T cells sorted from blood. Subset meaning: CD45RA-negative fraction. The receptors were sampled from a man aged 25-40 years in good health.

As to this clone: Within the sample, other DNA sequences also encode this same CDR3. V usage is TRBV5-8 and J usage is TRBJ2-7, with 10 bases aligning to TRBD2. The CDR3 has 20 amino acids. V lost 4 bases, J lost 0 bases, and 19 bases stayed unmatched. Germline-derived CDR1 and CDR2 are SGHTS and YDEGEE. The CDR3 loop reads CASSTPGGLAGVSSSYEQYF. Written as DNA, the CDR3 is TGTGCCAGCAGCACCCCGGGGGGCCTAGCGGGAGTCTCGAGCTCCTACGAGCAGTACTTC.

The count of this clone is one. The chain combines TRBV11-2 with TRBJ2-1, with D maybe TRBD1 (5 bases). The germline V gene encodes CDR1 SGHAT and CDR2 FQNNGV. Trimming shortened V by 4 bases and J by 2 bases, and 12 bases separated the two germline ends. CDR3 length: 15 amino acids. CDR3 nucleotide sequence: TGTGCCAGCAGCTCCCTAACAGGAACCTACAATGAGCAGTTCTTC. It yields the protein CASSSLTGTYNEQFF.

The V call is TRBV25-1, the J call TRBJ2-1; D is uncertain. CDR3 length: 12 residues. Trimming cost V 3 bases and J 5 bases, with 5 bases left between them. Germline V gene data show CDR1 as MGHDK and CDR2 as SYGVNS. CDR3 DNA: TGTGCCAGCAGTGACGTAAACAATGAGCAGTTCTTC. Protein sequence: CASSDVNNEQFF. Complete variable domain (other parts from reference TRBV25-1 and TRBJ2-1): EADIYQTPRYLVIGTGKKITLECSQTMGHDKMYWYQQDPGMELHLIHYSYGVNSTEKGDLSSESTVSRIRTEHFPLTLESARPSHTSQYLCASSDVNNEQFFGPGTRLTVL.

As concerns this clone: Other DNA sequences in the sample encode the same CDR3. CDR3 in amino acids: CASSVVGTGELFF. The CDR3, as DNA: TGTGCCAGCAGCGTAGTGGGAACCGGGGAGCTGTTTTTT. The chain uses TRBV9 and TRBJ2-2; no reliable D call. The CDR3 contains 13 residues. The V end was cut by 0 bases, the J end by 5 bases, with 5 bases between. Germline V CDR1 and CDR2: SGDLS, YYNGEE.

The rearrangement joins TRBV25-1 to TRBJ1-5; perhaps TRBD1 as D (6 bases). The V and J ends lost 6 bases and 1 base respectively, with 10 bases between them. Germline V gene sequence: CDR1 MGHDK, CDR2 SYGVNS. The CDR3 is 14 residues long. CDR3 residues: CASSRGFSNQPQHF. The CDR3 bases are TGTGCCAGCAGCAGGGGATTCAGCAATCAGCCCCAGCATTTT.

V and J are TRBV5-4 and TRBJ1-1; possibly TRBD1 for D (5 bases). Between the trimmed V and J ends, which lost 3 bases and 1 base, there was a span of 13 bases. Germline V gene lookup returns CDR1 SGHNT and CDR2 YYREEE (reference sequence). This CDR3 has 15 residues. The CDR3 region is CASSSGSSRNTEAFF. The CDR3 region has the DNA TGTGCCAGCAGCTCAGGGAGCAGTAGGAACACTGAAGCTTTCTTT.

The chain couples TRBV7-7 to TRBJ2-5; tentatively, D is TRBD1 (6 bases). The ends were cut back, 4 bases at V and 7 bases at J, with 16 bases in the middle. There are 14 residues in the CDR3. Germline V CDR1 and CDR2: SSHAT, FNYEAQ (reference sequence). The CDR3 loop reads CASSSTGIRGTQYF. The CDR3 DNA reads TGTGCCAGCAGCTCCACAGGGATTAGAGGGACCCAGTACTTC.

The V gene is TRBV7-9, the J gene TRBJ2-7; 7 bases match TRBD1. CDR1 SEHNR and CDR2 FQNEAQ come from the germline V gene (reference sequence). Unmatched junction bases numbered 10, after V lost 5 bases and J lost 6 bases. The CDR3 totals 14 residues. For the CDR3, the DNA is TGTGCCAGCAGCCCAGGAAGACAGGGCCCCGAGCAGTACTTC. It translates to CASSPGRQGPEQYF.

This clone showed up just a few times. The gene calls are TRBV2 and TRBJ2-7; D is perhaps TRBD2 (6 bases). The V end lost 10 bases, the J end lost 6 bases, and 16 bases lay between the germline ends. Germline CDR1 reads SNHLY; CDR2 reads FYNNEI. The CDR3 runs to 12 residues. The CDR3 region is CATFGDSAEQYF. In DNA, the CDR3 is TGTGCCACCTTTGGGGACTCCGCCGAGCAGTACTTC.

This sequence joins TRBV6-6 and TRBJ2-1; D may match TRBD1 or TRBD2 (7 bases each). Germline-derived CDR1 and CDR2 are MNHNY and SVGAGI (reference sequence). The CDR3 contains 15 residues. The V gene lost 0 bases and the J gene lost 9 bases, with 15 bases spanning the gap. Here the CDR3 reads CASSYSWQGGSEQFF. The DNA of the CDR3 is TGTGCCAGCAGTTACTCGTGGCAGGGGGGGAGTGAGCAGTTCTTC.

Here the CDR3 reads CASSLTGTGELFF. For the CDR3, the DNA is TGTGCCAGCAGCTTAACCGGGACCGGGGAGCTGTTTTTT. The chain joins TRBV11-2 to TRBJ2-2; the D is unclear. There are 13 residues in the CDR3. V was pared by 2 bases and J by 5 bases, with 6 bases between. Germline assignment: CDR1 SGHAT and CDR2 FQNNGV.

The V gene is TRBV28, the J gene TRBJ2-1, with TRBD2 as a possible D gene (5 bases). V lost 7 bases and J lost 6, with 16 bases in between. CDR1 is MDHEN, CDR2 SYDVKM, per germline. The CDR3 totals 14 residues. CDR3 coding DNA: TGTGCCAGCATCCGCTGGAGGTCCCGCAATGAGCAGTTCTTC. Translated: CASIRWRSRNEQFF.

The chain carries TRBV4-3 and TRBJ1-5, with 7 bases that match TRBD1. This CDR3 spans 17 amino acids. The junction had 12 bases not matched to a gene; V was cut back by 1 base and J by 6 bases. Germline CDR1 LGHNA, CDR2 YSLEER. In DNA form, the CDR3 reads TGCGCCAGCAGCCAAGGTGAAGGGGGCGCAGGGTCTCAGCCCCAGCATTTT. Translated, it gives CASSQGEGGAGSQPQHF.